The 18 T cell receptor beta chains listed next were all sequenced from one sample in a study of chemoradiotherapy in HPV16-positive cancers (dated 2022 in TCRdb). The library was obtained by the immunoSEQ multiplex PCR assay. TCRdb obtained this table from immuneACCESS and retained in-frame rearrangements with V and J assigned. These tables miss some clones; where compared with another copy, unresolved V genes account for less than half of the shortfall, and the remainder is unexplained. Present in this sample are around 30,000 clones, roughly nine tenths of which were seen just once. The leading ten clones occupy about 20% of the sample. Sequenced material: blood, taken from a patient who underwent chemoradiotherapy. These receptors were obtained from a human donor with HPV-associated anogenital cancer.

The chain joins TRBV5-6 to TRBJ2-7, with D perhaps matching TRBD2 (6 bases). V gave up 4 bases and J gave up 4 bases, with 21 bases separating them. Looked up from germline, CDR1 is SGHDT and CDR2 is YYEEEE. This CDR3 contains 16 residues. CDR3 DNA sequence: TGTGCCAGCAGCCCCCCCCTATTGCGGGGTTCATACGAGCAGTACTTC. Its translation: CASSPPLLRGSYEQYF. Full variable domain (missing parts from reference TRBV5-6 and TRBJ2-7): DAGVTQSPTHLIKTRGQQVTLRCSPKSGHDTVSWYQQALGQGPQFIFQYYEEEERQRGNFPDRFSGHQFPNYSSELNVNALLLGDSALYLCASSPPLLRGSYEQYFGPGTRLTVT.

The V and J genes are TRBV11-3 and TRBJ2-2; D not certain. Germline V gives CDR1 SGHNT, CDR2 YENEEA. Trimming shortened V by 0 bases and J by 7 bases, and 15 bases separated the two germline ends. This CDR3 contains 16 residues. This CDR3 is CASSLDGRQVSGELFF. The CDR3, as DNA: TGTGCCAGCAGCTTAGATGGTCGGCAGGTCAGCGGGGAGCTGTTTTTT.

This clone has only one observation. This chain joins TRBV5-8 and TRBJ2-3; D is unclear. This CDR3 has 12 residues. Trimming left V 6 bases short and J 6 bases short, with 11 bases between. From germline, CDR1 is SGHTS and CDR2 YDEGEE. The CDR3 spells CASISLGDTQYF. CDR3 coding DNA: TGTGCCAGCATCTCCCTGGGGGATACGCAGTATTTT.

This chain uses TRBV5-1 with TRBJ2-1; 7 positions agree with TRBD2. The CDR3 contains 16 residues. The V segment lost 5 bases and the J segment 1 base; nucleotides outside the gene matches: 9. Germline CDR1 SGHRS, CDR2 YFSETQ. The CDR3 is CASRTGRPLSYNEQFF. Here the CDR3 DNA reads TGCGCCAGCAGAACCGGGAGGCCCCTATCCTACAATGAGCAGTTCTTC.

CDR3 sequence reads: CASSSGGGYEQYF. The CDR3 bases are TGTGCCAGCAGCTCAGGTGGGGGCTACGAGCAGTACTTC. The J gene is TRBJ2-7, the V gene TRBV7-2; perhaps D is TRBD1 or TRBD2 (5 bases each). V dropped 4 bases and J dropped 3 bases, with 10 bases sitting between them. CDR1 is SGHTA, CDR2 FQGNSA, per germline. The CDR3 sequence is 13 residues long.

This chain links TRBV2 with TRBJ2-3, with 7 nucleotides matching TRBD1. This CDR3 contains 15 residues. Germline V CDR1 and CDR2: SNHLY, FYNNEI. V lost 8 bases and J lost 4; bases outside the gene matches: 12. This CDR3 is CASRKTTTGADTQYF. The CDR3 DNA reads as TGTGCCAGCCGGAAAACGACCACAGGGGCAGATACGCAGTATTTT.

This chain links TRBV6-5 with TRBJ2-3, with D possibly matching TRBD2 (5 bases). The V end was cut by 2 bases, the J end by 2 bases, with 11 bases between. Germline loops: CDR1 MNHEY, CDR2 SVGAGI. The CDR3 runs 15 residues. The DNA for the CDR3 is TGTGCCAGCAGTTACACGGGGTACTACACAGATACGCAGTATTTT. Its translation is CASSYTGYYTDTQYF.

The chain joins TRBV7-9 to TRBJ1-1; D remains ambiguous. The CDR3 length is 12 residues. Trimming pared 5 bases from V and 3 bases from J, leaving 7 bases between. The germline CDR1 and CDR2 sequences are SEHNR and FQNEAQ (reference sequence). The CDR3 loop reads CASSPDDTEAFF. CDR3 coding DNA: TGTGCCAGCAGCCCGGATGACACTGAAGCTTTCTTT.

This CDR3 reads CASRVTLGDGELFF. CDR3 sequence (DNA): TGTGCCAGTAGGGTCACCCTAGGGGACGGGGAGCTGTTTTTT. The rearrangement joins TRBV19 to TRBJ2-2; D perhaps matches TRBD1 (5 bases). From germline, CDR1 is LNHDA and CDR2 SQIVND (reference sequence). V was clipped by 6 bases and J by 7 bases, with 15 bases between them. The CDR3 consists of 14 residues.

V is TRBV10-3 and J is TRBJ1-4; tentative D call: TRBD1 (5 bases). The germline gives CDR1 ENHRY, CDR2 SYGVKD. This CDR3 is 13 amino acids long. V was trimmed by 3 bases and J by 7 bases, leaving 9 bases between them. The CDR3 reads CAISDSGSEKLFF. Here the CDR3 DNA reads TGTGCCATCAGTGATTCAGGGAGTGAAAAACTGTTTTTT.

The gene calls are TRBV6-5 and TRBJ2-3, with 7 positions matching TRBD1. The ends lost 4 bases at V and 0 bases at J; junction bases unmatched: 4. From germline, CDR1 is MNHEY and CDR2 SVGAGI. The CDR3 is 15 amino acids. CDR3 DNA sequence: TGTGCCAGCAGTTTCGACAGGGCGAGCACAGATACGCAGTATTTT. It codes for CASSFDRASTDTQYF.

This chain uses TRBV30 with TRBJ1-3; D gene uncertain. The germline gives CDR1 GTSNPN, CDR2 SVGIG (reference sequence). V was cut by 7 bases and J by 0 bases, with 4 bases left in between. The CDR3 totals 11 residues. This chain's CDR3 is CAFLSGNTIYF. The CDR3, as DNA: TGTGCCTTCCTCTCTGGAAACACCATATATTTT.

A note on this clone: The same CDR3 is also encoded by other DNA sequences in this sample. The chain links TRBV5-1 to TRBJ2-3; maybe TRBD1 (5 bases). Trimming cost V 0 bases and J 4 bases, with 9 bases left between them. There are 14 residues in the CDR3. Germline-derived CDR1 and CDR2 are SGHRS and YFSETQ. The CDR3 nucleotides read TGCGCCAGCAGCTTGGGCCAGGGCGCAGATACGCAGTATTTT. Its protein product is CASSLGQGADTQYF. Looking up the rest from reference TRBV5-1 and TRBJ2-3 gives the full variable domain: KAGVTQTPRYLIKTRGQQVTLSCSPISGHRSVSWYQQTPGQGLQFLFEYFSETQRNKGNFPGRFSGRQFSNSRSEMNVSTLELGDSALYLCASSLGQGADTQYFGPGTRLTVL.

The rearrangement links TRBV10-3 to TRBJ2-5; TRBD1 is a possible D gene (6 bases). The germline gives CDR1 ENHRY, CDR2 SYGVKD. V lost 1 base, J lost 2 bases, and 11 bases lay in between. The CDR3 is 15 amino acids. For the CDR3, the DNA is TGTGCCATCAGTGAGTGGAGGACAGATCAAGAGACCCAGTACTTC. Amino acids: CAISEWRTDQETQYF.

The rearrangement links TRBV13 to TRBJ2-7; 8 nucleotides match TRBD2. The CDR3 length is 14 residues. The V and J ends lost 3 bases and 4 bases, in that order; junction bases with no gene match: 5. From germline, CDR1 is PRHDT and CDR2 FYEKMQ (reference sequence). CDR3 in DNA: TGTGCCAGCAGCTTTTTAGCGGGGCCGTACGAGCAGTACTTC. This codes for CASSFLAGPYEQYF.

The chain carries TRBV2 and TRBJ2-2; D assignment may be TRBD1 or TRBD2 (6 bases each). This CDR3 is built from 15 residues. Deletions cut 6 bases from V and 1 base from J, with 12 bases between. Germline V CDR1 and CDR2: SNHLY, FYNNEI. CDR3 region: CASRGRGRNTGELFF. The CDR3, as DNA: TGTGCCAGCAGGGGCCGGGGGCGGAACACCGGGGAGCTGTTTTTT.

V is TRBV5-5 and J is TRBJ2-7; D ambiguous. The germline CDR1 and CDR2 sequences are SGHKS and YYEKEE (reference sequence). V dropped 2 bases and J dropped 2 bases, with 14 bases sitting between them. This CDR3 has 15 amino acids. CDR3 in DNA: TGTGCCAGCAGCTTAGTCGGCGGCAGAGCCTACGAGCAGTACTTC. Translating it yields CASSLVGGRAYEQYF.

The chain combines TRBV28 with TRBJ2-4; 7 bases align to TRBD1. V was pared by 5 bases and J by 2 bases, with 3 bases of the junction left unmatched. CDR3 length equals 14 residues. Per the germline V gene, CDR1 is MDHEN and CDR2 is SYDVKM. CDR3 in DNA: TGTGCCAGCAGTCGGACAGGCACCAAAAACATTCAGTACTTC. It is translated as CASSRTGTKNIQYF.